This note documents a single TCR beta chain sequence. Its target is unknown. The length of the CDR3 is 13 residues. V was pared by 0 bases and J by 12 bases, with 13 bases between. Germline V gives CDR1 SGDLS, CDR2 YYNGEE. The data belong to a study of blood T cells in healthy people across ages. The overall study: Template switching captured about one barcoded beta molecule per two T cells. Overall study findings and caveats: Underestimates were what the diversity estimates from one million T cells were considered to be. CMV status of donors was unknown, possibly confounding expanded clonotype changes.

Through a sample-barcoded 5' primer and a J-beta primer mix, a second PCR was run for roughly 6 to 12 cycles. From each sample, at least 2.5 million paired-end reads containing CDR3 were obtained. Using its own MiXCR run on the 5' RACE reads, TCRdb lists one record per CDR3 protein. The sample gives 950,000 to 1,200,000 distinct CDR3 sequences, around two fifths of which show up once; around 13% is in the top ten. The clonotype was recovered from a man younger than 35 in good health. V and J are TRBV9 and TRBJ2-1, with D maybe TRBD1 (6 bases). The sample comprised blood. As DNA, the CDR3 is TGTGCCAGCAGCGTAGTATCCAGGGGTCGGCAGTTCTTC. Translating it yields CASSVVSRGRQFF. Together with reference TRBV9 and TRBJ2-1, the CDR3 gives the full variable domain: DSGVTQTPKHLITATGQRVTLRCSPRSGDLSVYWYQQSLDQGLQFLIQYYNGEERAKGNILERFSAQQFPDLHSELNLSSLELGDSALYFCASSVVSRGRQFFGPGTRLTVL.